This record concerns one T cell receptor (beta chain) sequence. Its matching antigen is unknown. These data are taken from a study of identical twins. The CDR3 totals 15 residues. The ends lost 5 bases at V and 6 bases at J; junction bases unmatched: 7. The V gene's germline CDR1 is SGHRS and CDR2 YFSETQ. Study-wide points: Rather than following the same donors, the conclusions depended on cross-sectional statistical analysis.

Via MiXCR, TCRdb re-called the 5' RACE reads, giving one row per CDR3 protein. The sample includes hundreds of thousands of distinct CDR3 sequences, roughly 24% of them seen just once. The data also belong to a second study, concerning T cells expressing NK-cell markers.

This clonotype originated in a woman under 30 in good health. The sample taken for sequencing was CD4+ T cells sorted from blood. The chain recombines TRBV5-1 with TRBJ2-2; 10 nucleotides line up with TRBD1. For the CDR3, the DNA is TGCGCCAGCAGTCCTAGACAGGGGGCGTCCGGGGAGCTGTTTTTT. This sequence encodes CASSPRQGASGELFF.